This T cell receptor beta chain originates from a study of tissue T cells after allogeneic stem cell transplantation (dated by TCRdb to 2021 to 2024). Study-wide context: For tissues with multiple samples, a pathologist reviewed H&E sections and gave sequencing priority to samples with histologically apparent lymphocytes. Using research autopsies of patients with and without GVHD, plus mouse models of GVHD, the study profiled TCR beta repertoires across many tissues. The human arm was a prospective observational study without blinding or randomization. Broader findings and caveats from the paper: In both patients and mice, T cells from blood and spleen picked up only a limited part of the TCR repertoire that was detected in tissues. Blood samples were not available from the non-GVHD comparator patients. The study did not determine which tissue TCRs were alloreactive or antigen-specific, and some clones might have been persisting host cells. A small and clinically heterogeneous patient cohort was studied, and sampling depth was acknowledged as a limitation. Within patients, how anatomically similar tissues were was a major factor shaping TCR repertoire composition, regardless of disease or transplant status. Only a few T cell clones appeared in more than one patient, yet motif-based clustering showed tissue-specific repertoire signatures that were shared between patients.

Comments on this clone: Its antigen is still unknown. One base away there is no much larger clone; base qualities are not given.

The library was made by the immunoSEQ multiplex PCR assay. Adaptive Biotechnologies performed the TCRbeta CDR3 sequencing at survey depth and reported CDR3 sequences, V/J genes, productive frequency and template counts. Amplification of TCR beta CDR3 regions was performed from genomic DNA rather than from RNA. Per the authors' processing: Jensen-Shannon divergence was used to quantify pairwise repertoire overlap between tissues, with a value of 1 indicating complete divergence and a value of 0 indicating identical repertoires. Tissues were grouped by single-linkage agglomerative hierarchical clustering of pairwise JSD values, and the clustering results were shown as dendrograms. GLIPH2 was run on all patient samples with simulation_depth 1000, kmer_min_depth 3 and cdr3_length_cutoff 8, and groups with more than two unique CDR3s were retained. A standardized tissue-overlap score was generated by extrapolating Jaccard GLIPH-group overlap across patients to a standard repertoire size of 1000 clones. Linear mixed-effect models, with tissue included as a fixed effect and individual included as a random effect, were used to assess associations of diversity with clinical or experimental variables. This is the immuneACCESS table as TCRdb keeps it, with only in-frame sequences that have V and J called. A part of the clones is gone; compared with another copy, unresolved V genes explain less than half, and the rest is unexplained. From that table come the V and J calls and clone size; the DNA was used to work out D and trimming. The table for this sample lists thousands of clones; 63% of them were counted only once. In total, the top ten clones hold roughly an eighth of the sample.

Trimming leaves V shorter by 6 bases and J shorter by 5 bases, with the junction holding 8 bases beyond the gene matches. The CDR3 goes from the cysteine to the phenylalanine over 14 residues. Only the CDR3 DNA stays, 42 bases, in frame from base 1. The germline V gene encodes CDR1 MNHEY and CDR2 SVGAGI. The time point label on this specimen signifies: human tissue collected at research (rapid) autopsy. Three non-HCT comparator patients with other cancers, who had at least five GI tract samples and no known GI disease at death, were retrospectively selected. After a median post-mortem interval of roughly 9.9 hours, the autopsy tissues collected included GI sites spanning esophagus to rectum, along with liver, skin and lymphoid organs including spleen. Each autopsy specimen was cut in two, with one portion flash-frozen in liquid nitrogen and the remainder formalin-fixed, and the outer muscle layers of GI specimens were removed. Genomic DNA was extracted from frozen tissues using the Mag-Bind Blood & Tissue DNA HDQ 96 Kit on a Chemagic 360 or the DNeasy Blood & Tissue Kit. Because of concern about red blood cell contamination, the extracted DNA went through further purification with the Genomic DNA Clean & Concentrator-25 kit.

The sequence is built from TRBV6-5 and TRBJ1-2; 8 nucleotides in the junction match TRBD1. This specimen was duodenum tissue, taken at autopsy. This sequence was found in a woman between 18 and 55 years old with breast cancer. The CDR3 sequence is CASRRGQGIYGYTF. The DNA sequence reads TGTGCCAGCAGACGTGGACAGGGAATATATGGCTACACCTTC.